Described below is a single T cell receptor beta chain sequence and its context. The antigen remains unidentified. CDR1 is MGHRA, CDR2 YSYEKL, per germline. The CDR3 loop spans 13 amino acids. With 2 bases removed from V and 8 bases from J, the gap between germline ends came to 10 bases. This specimen comes from a study of identical twins. Study-level points and caveats: Analyses based on zero insertions could be partly confounded by invariant MAIT and iNKT cells.

TCRdb processed the 5' RACE reads anew with MiXCR; each CDR3 protein has one entry. Of around 1.7 million distinct CDR3 sequences in the sample, less than 40% were seen once. With no exceptions, donors were healthy Caucasians. The sample comprised cord blood. J is TRBJ2-1 and V is TRBV4-1; D gene ambiguous. This TCR derives from a newborn girl in good health. CDR3: CASSQNTGYEQFF. For the CDR3, the DNA is TGCGCCAGCAGCCAAAACACCGGATATGAGCAGTTCTTC.